This T cell receptor beta chain was identified during a study of response to subunit inactivated influenza vaccine. In TCRdb, the RT-PCR reads were re-called with MiXCR into one record per CDR3 protein. Among under 500,000 distinct CDR3 sequences listed, approximately 11% were seen once. In germline, CDR1 is SGHDN, CDR2 FVKESK. V shed 5 bases, J shed 3 bases, and the junction held 11 bases outside the gene matches. This CDR3 is built from 18 residues. This sequence was found in a man in his fifties who received an inactivated influenza vaccine. The sequencing here drew on PBMCs from blood, taken about 40 days after vaccination. This rearrangement joins TRBV14 to TRBJ2-3, with 13 bases that match TRBD2. CDR3 sequence (DNA): TGTGCCAGCAGCTTACCCCCCAGGACTAGCGGGAGTACAGATACGCAGTATTTT. This codes for CASSLPPRTSGSTDTQYF.